These 19 T cell receptor beta chains came from one sample sequenced in a study of shared clonotypes between healthy human individuals. Repertoires were generated with immunoSEQ multiplex PCR, while TCRdb's copy carries only in-frame clones and drops some. This table has about 1.1 million clones, roughly 77% appearing once. The material sequenced was memory CD4+ T cells from PBMCs. Stated subset: CD45RA-negative fraction. The receptors were sampled from a man younger than 35 in good health. Some clones in this sample may be carry-over from other donors' samples.

This chain uses TRBV5-4 with TRBJ2-1, with 9 bases aligning to TRBD2. The length of the CDR3 is 17 residues. The V gene end was trimmed by 4 bases and the J gene end by 8 bases; junction bases not matched to a gene: 16. Germline loops: CDR1 SGHNT, CDR2 YYREEE (reference sequence). CDR3 sequence: CASSPQDRAGGQDEQFF. The CDR3 DNA is TGTGCCAGCAGCCCCCAAGATCGGGCGGGAGGGCAGGATGAGCAGTTCTTC. Together with reference TRBV5-4 and TRBJ2-1, the CDR3 gives the full variable domain: ETGVTQSPTHLIKTRGQQVTLRCSSQSGHNTVSWYQQALGQGPQFIFQYYREEENGRGNFPPRFSGLQFPNYSSELNVNALELDDSALYLCASSPQDRAGGQDEQFFGPGTRLTVL.

The chain is built from TRBV4-1 and TRBJ2-2; D is ambiguous. Germline-derived CDR1 and CDR2 are MGHRA and YSYEKL. The CDR3 length is 17 residues. The V and J ends lost 0 bases and 2 bases respectively, with 13 bases between them. CDR3 loop: CASSQDLLLGNTGELFF. In DNA form, the CDR3 reads TGCGCCAGCAGCCAAGATCTCCTATTGGGCAACACCGGGGAGCTGTTTTTT.

The chain uses TRBV21-1 and TRBJ1-1; the table's D call TRBD1 went unverified against the DNA. TRBV21-1 is a pseudogene locus. The CDR3 is 15 amino acids. Written as DNA, the CDR3 is TGTGCCAGCAGCCCCCGGGACAGGGGGCTTTCTGAAGCTTTCTTT. This encodes CASSPRDRGLSEAFF.

This chain connects TRBV27 to TRBJ2-7; 9 nucleotides line up with TRBD1. Per germline, CDR1 MNHEY and CDR2 SMNVEV (reference sequence). This CDR3 has 18 amino acids. The junction had 14 bases not matched to a gene; V was cut back by 2 bases and J by 3 bases. The CDR3 DNA is TGTGCCAGCAGTTTAGGAGTCCTGGCTCCGACAGGGGGCTACGAGCAGTACTTC. This sequence encodes CASSLGVLAPTGGYEQYF.

The table lists this clone with many counts. This sample includes further DNA sequences coding for the same CDR3. The chain is built from TRBV7-3 and TRBJ2-5; D gene uncertain. Germline V CDR1 and CDR2: SGHTA, FQGTGA. CDR3 length: 14 amino acids. Trimming shortened V by 5 bases and J by 2 bases, and 12 bases separated the two germline ends. CDR3 bases: TGTGCCAGCAGCCCGACCGGGTTACAAGAGACCCAGTACTTC. This codes for CASSPTGLQETQYF.

This clone was picked up many times. CDR3 nucleotides: TGTGCCAGCAGCGTACGGGGACAGGGTGATGGTGAGCAGTTCTTC. It specifies CASSVRGQGDGEQFF. This sequence joins TRBV9 and TRBJ2-1; 9 positions match TRBD1. This CDR3 is built from 15 residues. V gave up 1 base and J gave up 9 bases; unmatched junction bases: 8. Germline assignment: CDR1 SGDLS and CDR2 YYNGEE.

This rearrangement joins TRBV25-1 to TRBJ1-4; 7 bases map to TRBD1. This CDR3 is built from 17 residues. The germline CDR1 and CDR2 sequences are MGHDK and SYGVNS. V dropped 4 bases and J dropped 7; count of bases not matched to a gene: 15. Here the CDR3 DNA reads TGTGCCAGCAGTGCCCCCCGACAGGGTCCCGCAACTGAAAAACTGTTTTTT. Residues: CASSAPRQGPATEKLFF. The full variable domain, completed using reference TRBV25-1 and TRBJ1-4, is EADIYQTPRYLVIGTGKKITLECSQTMGHDKMYWYQQDPGMELHLIHYSYGVNSTEKGDLSSESTVSRIRTEHFPLTLESARPSHTSQYLCASSAPRQGPATEKLFFGSGTQLSVL.

In this sample, this clone turned up a few times. This rearrangement joins TRBV19 to TRBJ1-5; D perhaps matches TRBD1 (6 bases). CDR3 size: 14 residues. Trimming left V 7 bases short and J 0 bases short, with 10 bases between. In germline, CDR1 is LNHDA, CDR2 SQIVND (reference sequence). CDR3 nucleotides: TGTGCCAGTATGGCAGGGGATAGCAATCAGCCCCAGCATTTT. This gives the protein CASMAGDSNQPQHF.

The chain links TRBV21-1 to TRBJ1-5; the DNA was not compared with TRBD1, the D call given in the table. TRBV21-1 is shown as a pseudogene. The CDR3 totals 14 residues. CDR3 sequence (DNA): TGTGCCAGCAGCACCCGGACAGACAATCAGCCCCAGCATTTT. It encodes CASSTRTDNQPQHF.

In DNA form, the CDR3 reads TGTGCCATCAGTGGACAGATTGGTGTCGAGCAGTACTTC. Translated, it gives CAISGQIGVEQYF. The rearrangement links TRBV10-3 to TRBJ2-7; D possibly corresponds to TRBD1 (5 bases). The CDR3 sequence is 13 residues long. Germline CDR1 and CDR2: ENHRY and SYGVKD. Trimming removed 4 bases at V and 6 bases at J, with 13 bases between.

This clone has just a few counts. The V gene is TRBV16, the J gene TRBJ2-7; 11 bases agree with TRBD2. CDR1 is KGHSY and CDR2 is FQNENV in the germline V gene. This CDR3 spans 15 amino acids. V dropped 6 bases and J dropped 2; count of bases not matched to a gene: 6. For the CDR3, the DNA is TGTGCCAGCAGTCCTCGACTAGCGGGACCCTACGAGCAGTACTTC. The encoded protein is CASSPRLAGPYEQYF.

Many counts were recorded for this clone. The chain links TRBV5-4 to TRBJ2-5; 12 nucleotides align to TRBD2. Germline values: CDR1 SGHNT, CDR2 YYREEE (reference sequence). This CDR3 region has 16 residues. Trimming cost V 4 bases and J 2 bases; bases outside gene matches: 6. CDR3: CASSHGTSGQQETQYF. CDR3 nucleotide sequence: TGTGCCAGCAGCCACGGGACTAGCGGGCAACAAGAGACCCAGTACTTC.

V usage is TRBV10-3 and J usage is TRBJ2-1; no clear D. Germline V lookup: CDR1 ENHRY, CDR2 SYGVKD. The CDR3 is made up of 15 amino acids. V was pared by 4 bases and J by 3 bases, with 13 bases between. CDR3 in DNA: TGTGCCATCAGTGCAGGAGTAGGCGGCTACAATGAGCAGTTCTTC. It specifies CAISAGVGGYNEQFF.

V usage is TRBV1 and J usage is TRBJ2-5; the D call of TRBD2 is as the table states it, not checked on the DNA. TRBV1 counts as a pseudogene. The CDR3 consists of 17 residues. This CDR3 reads CTSSPKLGTSLQETQYF. The CDR3 nucleotides read TGCACCAGCAGCCCAAAATTGGGGACTAGCTTGCAAGAGACCCAGTACTTC.

The chain uses TRBV7-3 and TRBJ2-5; D is possibly TRBD2 (7 bases). This CDR3 comprises 15 residues. The ends were cut back, 2 bases at V and 5 bases at J, with 15 bases in the middle. CDR1 and CDR2 from the germline V gene are SGHTA and FQGTGA. The CDR3 region has the DNA TGTGCCAGCAGCTTAGGCGGAGGGGGAGGGGAGACCCAGTACTTC. Protein sequence: CASSLGGGGGETQYF.

This chain joins TRBV10-3 and TRBJ2-7; D assignment may be TRBD1 or TRBD2 (5 bases each). V lost 2 bases to trimming and J lost 3 bases, with 11 bases between them. The CDR3 runs to 14 residues. Looked up from germline, CDR1 is ENHRY and CDR2 is SYGVKD. CDR3 sequence: CAISEGHGGYEQYF. CDR3 nucleotides: TGTGCCATCAGTGAGGGACACGGAGGCTACGAGCAGTACTTC.

The rearrangement links TRBV15 to TRBJ2-5, with D perhaps TRBD1 or TRBD2 (6 bases each). The DNA end is more similar to TRBJ2-7, so the J call may be wrong. Germline CDR1 is LNHNV and CDR2 is YYDKDF (reference sequence). The CDR3 runs to 14 residues. CDR3 region: CATSRERGRYEQYF. CDR3 bases: TGTGCCACCAGCAGAGAACGGGGGCGGTACGAGCAGTACTTC.

The V and J genes are TRBV6-1 and TRBJ1-4; possibly TRBD1 for D (6 bases). The germline CDR1 and CDR2 sequences are MNHNS and SASEGT. The V end lost 4 bases, the J end lost 4 bases, and 13 bases lay between the germline ends. CDR3 length: 15 amino acids. The CDR3: CASSVYQGHNEKLFF. In nucleotides, the CDR3 is TGTGCCAGCAGTGTGTATCAGGGGCATAATGAAAAACTGTTTTTT.

As concerns this clone: This specimen includes other DNA sequences encoding the same CDR3. The chain is built from TRBV7-2 and TRBJ2-1; 7 bases fit TRBD2. The CDR3 contains 13 residues. CDR1 is SGHTA and CDR2 is FQGNSA in the germline V gene. V was clipped by 5 bases and J by 5 bases; unmatched bases: 3. Here the CDR3 reads CASSPGRDNEQFF. DNA for the CDR3: TGTGCCAGCAGCCCGGGGAGGGACAATGAGCAGTTCTTC.